The entry that follows covers one T cell receptor beta chain sequence. Its antigen is unknown. This sample is drawn from a study of Ad26.COV2.S vaccination and SARS-CoV-2 variants. Study information: Dosing was one shot or two shots 56 days apart.

Sequenced by immunoSEQ multiplex PCR; TCRdb stores in-frame clones only, minus some. Here the sample spans 300,000 to 400,000 clones, approximately 86% being singletons. Findings and caveats of the study: Spike-specific CD8+ and CD4+ T cell responses reportedly showed substantial breadth after vaccination.

Treatment in this sample: around 19 received Ad26.COV2.S at low or high dose, single or two shots; several received placebo; per-sample allocation not given. All samples were drawn on day 63, counting from the first vaccine or placebo injection. Boston hosted the donor, who was an adult aged 18-55 years. Trimming left V 8 bases short and J 6 bases short, with 20 bases between. Germline values: CDR1 SGHTA, CDR2 FQGNSA. The CDR3 sequence is 14 residues long. The source was peripheral blood, collected in a trial of Ad26.COV2.S vaccine versus placebo. J is TRBJ2-7 and V is TRBV7-2; D gene ambiguous. The TCR comes from a person aged 18 to 65 who received the Ad26.COV2.S COVID-19 vaccine or a placebo. The CDR3 region is CASAAHPKVSEQYF. CDR3 sequence (DNA): TGTGCCAGCGCCGCCCACCCTAAGGTTTCCGAGCAGTACTTC.